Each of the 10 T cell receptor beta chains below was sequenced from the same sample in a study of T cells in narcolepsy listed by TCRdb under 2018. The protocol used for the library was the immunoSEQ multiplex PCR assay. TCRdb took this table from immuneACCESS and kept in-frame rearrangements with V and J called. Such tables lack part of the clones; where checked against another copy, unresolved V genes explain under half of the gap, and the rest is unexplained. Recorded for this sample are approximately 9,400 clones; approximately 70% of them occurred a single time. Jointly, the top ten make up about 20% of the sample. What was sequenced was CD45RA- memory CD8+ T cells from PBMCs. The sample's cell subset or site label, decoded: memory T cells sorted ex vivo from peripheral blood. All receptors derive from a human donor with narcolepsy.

The CDR3 nucleotides read TGCGCCAGCAGCCAAGATCGTCCTAGCGGGAGGGCCGATGAGCAGTTCTTC. Translation gives CASSQDRPSGRADEQFF. The chain joins TRBV4-3 to TRBJ2-1; TRBD2 matches at 12 bases. This CDR3 is 17 amino acids long. In germline, CDR1 is LGHNA, CDR2 YSLEER. With V trimmed by 0 bases and J by 8 bases, 8 bases remained unmatched.

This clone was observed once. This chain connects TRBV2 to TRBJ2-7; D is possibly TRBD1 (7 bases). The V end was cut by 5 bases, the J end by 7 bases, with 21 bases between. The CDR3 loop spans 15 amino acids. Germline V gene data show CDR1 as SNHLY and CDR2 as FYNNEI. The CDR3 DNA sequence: TGTGCCAGCAGTCAGCTGGGGACAGCGGCGGGAGAGCAGTACTTC. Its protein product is CASSQLGTAAGEQYF.

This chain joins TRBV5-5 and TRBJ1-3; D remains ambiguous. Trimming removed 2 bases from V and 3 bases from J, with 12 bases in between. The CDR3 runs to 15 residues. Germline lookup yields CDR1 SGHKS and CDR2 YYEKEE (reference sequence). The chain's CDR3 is CASSLAPGVGNTIYF. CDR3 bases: TGTGCCAGCAGCTTAGCCCCCGGGGTTGGAAACACCATATATTTT.

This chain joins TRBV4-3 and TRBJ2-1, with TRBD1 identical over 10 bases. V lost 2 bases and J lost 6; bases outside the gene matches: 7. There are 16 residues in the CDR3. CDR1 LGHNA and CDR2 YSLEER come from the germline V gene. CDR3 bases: TGCGCCAGCAGCCAAAGTTACGGGACAGGGGCCAATGAGCAGTTCTTC. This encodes CASSQSYGTGANEQFF.

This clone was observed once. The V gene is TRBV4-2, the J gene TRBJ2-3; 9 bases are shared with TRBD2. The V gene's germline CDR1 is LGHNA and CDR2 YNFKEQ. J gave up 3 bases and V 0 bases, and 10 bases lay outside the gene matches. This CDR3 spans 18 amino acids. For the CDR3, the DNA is TGTGCCAGCAGCCAAGAAGAATCGGGCGGGGGGGCTACAGATACGCAGTATTTT. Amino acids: CASSQEESGGGATDTQYF.

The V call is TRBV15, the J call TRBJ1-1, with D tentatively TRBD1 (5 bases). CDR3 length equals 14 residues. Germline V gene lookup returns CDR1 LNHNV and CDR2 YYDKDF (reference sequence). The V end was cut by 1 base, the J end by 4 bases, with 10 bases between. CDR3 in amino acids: CATSRVVGGTEAFF. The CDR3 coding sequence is TGTGCCACCAGCAGAGTGGTCGGGGGCACTGAAGCTTTCTTT.

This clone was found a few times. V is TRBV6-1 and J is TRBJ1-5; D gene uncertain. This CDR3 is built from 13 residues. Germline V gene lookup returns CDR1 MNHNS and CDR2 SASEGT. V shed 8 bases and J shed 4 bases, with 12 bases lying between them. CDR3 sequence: CASVERDNQPQHF. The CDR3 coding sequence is TGTGCCAGCGTGGAGAGGGATAATCAGCCCCAGCATTTT.

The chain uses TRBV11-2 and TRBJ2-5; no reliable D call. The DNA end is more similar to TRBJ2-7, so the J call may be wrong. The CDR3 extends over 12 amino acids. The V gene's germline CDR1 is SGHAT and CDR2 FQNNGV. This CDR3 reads CASSPGGYEQYF. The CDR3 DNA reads TGTGCCAGCAGCCCCGGCGGCTACGAGCAGTACTTC.

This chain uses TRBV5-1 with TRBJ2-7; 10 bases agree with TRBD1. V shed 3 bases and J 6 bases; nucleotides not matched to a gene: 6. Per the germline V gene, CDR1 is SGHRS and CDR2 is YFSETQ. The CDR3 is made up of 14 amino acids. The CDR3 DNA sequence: TGCGCCAGCAGCTCCCGGGACAGGGGTTCCGAGCAGTACTTC. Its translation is CASSSRDRGSEQYF. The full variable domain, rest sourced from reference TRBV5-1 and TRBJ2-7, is KAGVTQTPRYLIKTRGQQVTLSCSPISGHRSVSWYQQTPGQGLQFLFEYFSETQRNKGNFPGRFSGRQFSNSRSEMNVSTLELGDSALYLCASSSRDRGSEQYFGPGTRLTVT.

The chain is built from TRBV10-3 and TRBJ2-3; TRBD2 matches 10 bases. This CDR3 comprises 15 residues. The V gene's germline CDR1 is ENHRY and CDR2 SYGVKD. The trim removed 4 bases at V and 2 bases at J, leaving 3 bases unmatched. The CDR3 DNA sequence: TGTGCCATCAGTGTTAGCGGGAGGCACACAGATACGCAGTATTTT. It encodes CAISVSGRHTDTQYF.